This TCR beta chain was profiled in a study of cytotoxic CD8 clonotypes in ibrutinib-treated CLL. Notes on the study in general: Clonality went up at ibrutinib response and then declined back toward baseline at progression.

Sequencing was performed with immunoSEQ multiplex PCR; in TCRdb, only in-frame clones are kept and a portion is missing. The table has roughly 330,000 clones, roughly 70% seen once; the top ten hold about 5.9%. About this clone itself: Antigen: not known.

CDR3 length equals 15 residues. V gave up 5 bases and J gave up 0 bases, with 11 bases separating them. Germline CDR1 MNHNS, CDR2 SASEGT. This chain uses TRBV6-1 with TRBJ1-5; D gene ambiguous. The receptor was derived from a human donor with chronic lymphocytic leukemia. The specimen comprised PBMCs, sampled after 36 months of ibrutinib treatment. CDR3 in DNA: TGTGCCAGCAGTCGGAGTTCTATTAGCAATCAGCCCCAGCATTTT. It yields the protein CASSRSSISNQPQHF.